Presented here are 6 T cell receptor beta chains from one specimen sequenced in a study of shared clonotypes between healthy human individuals. This table comes from immunoSEQ multiplex PCR, and its TCRdb copy is limited to in-frame clones, with some not included. The sample includes about 1 million clones, approximately 68% of them seen just once. Sequencing was performed on memory CD4+ T cells sorted from blood. Subset here: CD45RA-negative fraction. All receptors come from a man aged 18 to 29 in good health.

The chain uses TRBV5-4 and TRBJ2-5; 9 nucleotides agree with TRBD2. The germline V gene encodes CDR1 SGHNT and CDR2 YYREEE (reference sequence). V gave up 5 bases and J gave up 5 bases; unmatched junction bases: 16. This CDR3 is 17 amino acids long. CDR3 loop: CASSNPGSGRSGETQYF. Written as DNA, the CDR3 is TGTGCCAGCAGTAACCCGGGTAGCGGGAGATCGGGGGAGACCCAGTACTTC.

In its sample, this clone was seen once. Given a much more abundant clone one base away, this may be a read error. The rearrangement joins TRBV25-1 to TRBJ1-4; D perhaps matches TRBD1 (5 bases). Looked up from germline, CDR1 is MGHDK and CDR2 is SYGVNS. CDR3 length equals 14 residues. V gave up 3 bases and J gave up 0 bases, with 5 bases separating them. The CDR3 sequence: CASSETATNEKLFF. The CDR3 region has the DNA TGTGCCAGCAGTGAGACAGCAACTAATGAAAAACTGTTTTTT.

J is TRBJ1-3 and V is TRBV28, with 9 bases identical to TRBD1. The CDR3 runs to 15 residues. The V gene end was trimmed by 8 bases and the J gene end by 4 bases; junction bases not matched to a gene: 9. Germline loops: CDR1 MDHEN, CDR2 SYDVKM. The CDR3, as DNA: TGTGCCAGCGGGACAGGGAGGCTCTCGGGAAACACCATATATTTT. This translates into CASGTGRLSGNTIYF.

The rearrangement uses TRBV7-2 and TRBJ2-2; D gene uncertain. The CDR3 runs 13 residues. Trimming removed 3 bases at V and 4 bases at J, with 6 bases between. Germline values: CDR1 SGHTA, CDR2 FQGNSA. Here the CDR3 DNA reads TGTGCCAGCAGCTTGAAAGTCACCGGGGAGCTGTTTTTT. Translation: CASSLKVTGELFF. The variable domain in full, with the rest retrieved from reference TRBV7-2 and TRBJ2-2, is GAGVSQSPSNKVTEKGKDVELRCDPISGHTALYWYRQSLGQGLEFLIYFQGNSAPDKSGLPSDRFSAERTGGSVSTLTIQRTQQEDSAVYLCASSLKVTGELFFGEGSRLTVL.

The V and J genes are TRBV10-3 and TRBJ1-5; D is uncertain. Germline V gene sequence: CDR1 ENHRY, CDR2 SYGVKD. The CDR3 consists of 13 residues. V lost 5 bases, J lost 2 bases, and 7 bases lay in between. CDR3 nucleotides: TGTGCCATCAGTCCCGATGGCAATCAGCCCCAGCATTTT. Residues: CAISPDGNQPQHF.

This rearrangement joins TRBV30 to TRBJ1-1; tentative D call: TRBD1 (5 bases). Deletions cut 4 bases from V and 5 bases from J, with 5 bases between. Looked up from germline, CDR1 is GTSNPN and CDR2 is SVGIG (reference sequence). The CDR3 spans 10 residues. The chain's CDR3 is CAWTGTEAFF. The CDR3 nucleotides read TGTGCCTGGACAGGGACTGAAGCTTTCTTT. Filled out from reference TRBV30 and TRBJ1-1, the complete variable domain reads SQTIHQWPATLVQPVGSPLSLECTVEGTSNPNLYWYRQAAGRGLQLLFYSVGIGQISSEVPQNLSASRPQDRQFILSSKKLLLSDSGFYLCAWTGTEAFFGQGTRLTVV.